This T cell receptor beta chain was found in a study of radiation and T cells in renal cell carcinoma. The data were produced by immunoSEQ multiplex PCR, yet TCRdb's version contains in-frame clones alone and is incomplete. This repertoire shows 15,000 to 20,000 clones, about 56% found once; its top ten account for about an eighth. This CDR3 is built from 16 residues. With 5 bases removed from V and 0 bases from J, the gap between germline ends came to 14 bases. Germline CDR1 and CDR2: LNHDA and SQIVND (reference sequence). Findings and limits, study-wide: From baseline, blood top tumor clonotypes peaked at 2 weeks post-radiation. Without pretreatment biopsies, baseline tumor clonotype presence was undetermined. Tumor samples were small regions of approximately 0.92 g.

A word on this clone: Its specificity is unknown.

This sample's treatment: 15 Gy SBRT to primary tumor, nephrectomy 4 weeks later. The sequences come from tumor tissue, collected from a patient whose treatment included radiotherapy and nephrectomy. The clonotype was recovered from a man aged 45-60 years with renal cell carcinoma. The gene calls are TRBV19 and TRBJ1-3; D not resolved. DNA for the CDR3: TGTGCCAGTAGTGCCTGGACGGAGGGCTCTGGAAACACCATATATTTT. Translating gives CASSAWTEGSGNTIYF. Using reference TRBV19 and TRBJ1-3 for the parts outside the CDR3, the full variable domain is DGGITQSPKYLFRKEGQNVTLSCEQNLNHDAMYWYRQDPGQGLRLIYYSQIVNDFQKGDIAEGYSVSREKKESFPLTVTSAQKNPTAFYLCASSAWTEGSGNTIYFGEGSWLTVV.